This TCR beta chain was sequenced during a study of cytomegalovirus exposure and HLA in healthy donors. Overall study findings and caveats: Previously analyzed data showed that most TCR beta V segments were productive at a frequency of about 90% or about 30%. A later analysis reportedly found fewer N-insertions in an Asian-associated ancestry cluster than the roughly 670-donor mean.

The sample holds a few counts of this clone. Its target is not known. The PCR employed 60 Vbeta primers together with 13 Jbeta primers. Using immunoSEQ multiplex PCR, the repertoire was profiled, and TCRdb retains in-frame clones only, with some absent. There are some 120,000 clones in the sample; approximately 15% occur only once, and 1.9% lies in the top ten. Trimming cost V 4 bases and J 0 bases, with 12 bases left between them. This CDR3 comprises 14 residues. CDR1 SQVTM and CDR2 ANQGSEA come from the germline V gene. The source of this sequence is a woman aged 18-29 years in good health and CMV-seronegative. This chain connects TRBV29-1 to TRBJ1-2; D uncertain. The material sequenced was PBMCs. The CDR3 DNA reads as TGCAGCGTTGCGACCGACTTTACTAACTATGGCTACACCTTC. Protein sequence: CSVATDFTNYGYTF.